The 27 T cell receptor beta chains below come from one sample, sequenced in a study of shared T cell receptors in the human thymus. Clones were sequenced by immunoSEQ multiplex PCR, and TCRdb holds only the in-frame ones, with some missing. Of about 710,000 clones listed, over 75% were seen once; the top ten hold 0.0094%. This sample was also put to use in a study of human thymus T cells.

Sequencing was done on a sample of thymocytes. Receptors were obtained from a boy under three years old with a congenital heart defect.

This chain connects TRBV9 to TRBJ2-1; 10 nucleotides match TRBD1. The germline CDR1 and CDR2 sequences are SGDLS and YYNGEE. V gave up 4 bases and J gave up 5 bases; unmatched junction bases: 9. This CDR3 contains 16 residues. The CDR3 DNA is TGTGCCAGCAGCTTCCGACAGGGGGCTTTGGACAATGAGCAGTTCTTC. Translation gives CASSFRQGALDNEQFF.

This chain connects TRBV6-6 to TRBJ1-1, with no clear D. The CDR3 loop spans 16 amino acids. CDR1 MNHNY and CDR2 SVGAGI come from the germline V gene (reference sequence). V was cut by 5 bases and J by 5 bases, with 21 bases left in between. CDR3 coding DNA: TGTGCCAGCAGTAAACCTTCTGCGGGGAGGGCAACTGAAGCTTTCTTT. It translates to CASSKPSAGRATEAFF.

This chain uses TRBV14 with TRBJ2-4, with 10 bases identical to TRBD1. This CDR3 comprises 14 residues. V lost 5 bases to trimming and J lost 6 bases; unmatched junction nucleotides: 4. Germline V lookup: CDR1 SGHDN, CDR2 FVKESK. CDR3 loop: CASSTDRGANIQYF. The CDR3 DNA reads as TGTGCCAGCAGCACGGACAGGGGGGCAAACATTCAGTACTTC.

The gene calls are TRBV10-1 and TRBJ2-7; maybe TRBD1 (6 bases). The CDR3 has 14 amino acids. Trimming took 2 bases from V and 1 from J, leaving 9 bases between them. Germline CDR1 and CDR2: WNHNN and SYGVQD (reference sequence). This chain's CDR3 is CASSEGTTSYEQYF. The CDR3 region has the DNA TGCGCCAGCAGTGAGGGGACAACATCCTACGAGCAGTACTTC.

The gene calls are TRBV4-1 and TRBJ2-3; 12 bases agree with TRBD2. The CDR3 covers 17 residues. V lost 3 bases, J lost 5 bases, and 9 bases stayed unmatched. The germline gives CDR1 MGHRA, CDR2 YSYEKL. CDR3 region: CASSHDTSGRFLDTQYF. CDR3 in DNA: TGCGCCAGCAGCCACGATACTAGCGGGAGGTTTTTAGATACGCAGTATTTT.

V is TRBV2 and J is TRBJ2-1; D might be TRBD2 (5 bases). With 3 bases removed from V and 10 bases from J, the gap between germline ends came to 10 bases. The CDR3 has 12 amino acids. Germline V gene sequence: CDR1 SNHLY, CDR2 FYNNEI. The DNA for the CDR3 is TGTGCCAGCAGTGATGACCGACTAGAGCAGTTCTTC. Translation gives CASSDDRLEQFF.

The genes are TRBV9 and TRBJ1-3; 7 bases align to TRBD1. Germline CDR1 SGDLS, CDR2 YYNGEE. CDR3 size: 18 residues. V shed 0 bases, J shed 0 bases, and the junction held 9 bases outside the gene matches. The CDR3 loop is CASSVGTGANVSGNTIYF. The DNA of the CDR3 is TGTGCCAGCAGCGTAGGAACAGGGGCGAACGTCTCTGGAAACACCATATATTTT.

This chain connects TRBV30 to TRBJ2-3; 14 positions agree with TRBD2. After removal of 3 bases from V and 0 bases from J, the junction contained 5 bases not matched to a gene. The CDR3 has 17 amino acids. CDR1 is GTSNPN and CDR2 is SVGIG in the germline V gene (reference sequence). The CDR3 nucleotides are TGTGCCTGGAGGGGACTAGCGGGGGTGAAAAGCACAGATACGCAGTATTTT. Protein product: CAWRGLAGVKSTDTQYF. Complete variable domain (other parts from reference TRBV30 and TRBJ2-3): SQTIHQWPATLVQPVGSPLSLECTVEGTSNPNLYWYRQAAGRGLQLLFYSVGIGQISSEVPQNLSASRPQDRQFILSSKKLLLSDSGFYLCAWRGLAGVKSTDTQYFGPGTRLTVL.

The chain couples TRBV18 to TRBJ1-2, with TRBD1 as a possible D gene (5 bases). The germline gives CDR1 KGHSH, CDR2 LQKENI. The length of the CDR3 is 16 residues. V lost 2 bases, J lost 4 bases, and 17 bases lay in between. CDR3 nucleotides: TGTGCCAGCTCACCATTTCAGGGAGGGGAAGTCTATGGCTACACCTTC. It codes for CASSPFQGGEVYGYTF.

Here the CDR3 reads CASSPGTGKNIQYF. The CDR3 region has the DNA TGTGCCAGTAGTCCCGGGACAGGCAAAAACATTCAGTACTTC. This chain uses TRBV19 with TRBJ2-4; TRBD1 aligns across 8 bases. With V trimmed by 5 bases and J by 3 bases, 3 bases remained unmatched. Germline lookup yields CDR1 LNHDA and CDR2 SQIVND (reference sequence). This CDR3 is 14 amino acids long.

This clone was detected a few times. The chain is built from TRBV10-3 and TRBJ1-1; D remains unclear. Trimming left V 3 bases short and J 4 bases short, with 18 bases between. The CDR3 has 16 amino acids. CDR1 and CDR2 (germline): ENHRY, SYGVKD. CDR3 loop: CAISERTVSEGTEAFF. DNA for the CDR3: TGTGCCATCAGTGAACGGACCGTTAGTGAGGGCACTGAAGCTTTCTTT.

The chain joins TRBV28 to TRBJ1-1; no clear D. The CDR3 is 13 amino acids. Germline V CDR1 and CDR2: MDHEN, SYDVKM. The V gene lost 5 bases and the J gene lost 3 bases, with 10 bases spanning the gap. CDR3 loop: CASSVSSDTEAFF. CDR3 nucleotide sequence: TGTGCCAGCAGTGTATCCTCGGACACTGAAGCTTTCTTT.

The V and J genes are TRBV2 and TRBJ1-1; D perhaps matches TRBD1 (6 bases). Germline lookup yields CDR1 SNHLY and CDR2 FYNNEI. Trimming took 2 bases from V and 5 from J, leaving 15 bases between them. The CDR3 loop spans 15 amino acids. The CDR3 DNA sequence: TGTGCCAGCAGTGAATTTGGCAGGGGAGGGACTGAAGCTTTCTTT. Translated: CASSEFGRGGTEAFF.

The chain has TRBV6-1 and TRBJ2-5; TRBD2 matches at 15 bases. The J call is doubtful: the DNA matches TRBJ2-7 better. Germline values: CDR1 MNHNS, CDR2 SASEGT. The CDR3 runs to 17 residues. The CDR3 DNA is TGTGCCAGCAGTGGCGGGACTAGCGGGAGGAGGACCTACGAGCAGTACTTC. Its translation is CASSGGTSGRRTYEQYF.

The rearrangement links TRBV28 to TRBJ2-2; D unclear. Per the germline V gene, CDR1 is MDHEN and CDR2 is SYDVKM. V lost 7 bases and J 3 bases, leaving 18 bases between the germline ends. The CDR3 loop spans 16 amino acids. In DNA, the CDR3 is TGTGCCAGCACCACCTTTCGTTCCCCGGACACCGGGGAGCTGTTTTTT. Encoded protein: CASTTFRSPDTGELFF.

The V gene is TRBV16, the J gene TRBJ2-3, with TRBD2 matching 8 bases. Germline values: CDR1 KGHSY, CDR2 FQNENV. Trimming cost V 2 bases and J 6 bases; bases outside gene matches: 10. CDR3 length equals 16 residues. In DNA form, the CDR3 reads TGTGCCAGCAGCCAAGGATGGCGGGAGGAGGCGGATACGCAGTATTTT. This translates into CASSQGWREEADTQYF.

The chain joins TRBV15 to TRBJ1-2; D remains ambiguous. Deletions cut 5 bases from V and 1 base from J, with 20 bases between. Germline CDR1 is LNHNV and CDR2 is YYDKDF (reference sequence). The CDR3 runs 17 residues. The CDR3 bases are TGTGCCACCAGCCGTTATAGGAGGGTTGGCTATAACTATGGCTACACCTTC. This encodes CATSRYRRVGYNYGYTF.

The V call is TRBV29-1, the J call TRBJ1-1, with 9 bases matching TRBD1. Germline CDR1 and CDR2: SQVTM and ANQGSEA. J lost 5 bases, V lost 7 bases, and 8 bases had no gene match. The CDR3 length is 13 residues. The CDR3 sequence is CSASGQGYTEAFF. The CDR3 coding sequence is TGCAGCGCTTCGGGACAGGGTTATACTGAAGCTTTCTTT.

The chain recombines TRBV6-5 with TRBJ1-5; perhaps TRBD1 as D (6 bases). Looked up from germline, CDR1 is MNHEY and CDR2 is SVGAGI. This CDR3 is 15 amino acids long. The ends were cut back, 6 bases at V and 7 bases at J, with 19 bases in the middle. Here the CDR3 reads CASSSNQGFGQPQHF. CDR3 sequence (DNA): TGTGCCAGCAGCTCCAACCAGGGGTTCGGGCAGCCCCAGCATTTT.

The chain links TRBV5-1 to TRBJ2-1; a weak D match, TRBD2 (6 bases). The CDR3 spans 14 residues. CDR1 and CDR2 (germline): SGHRS, YFSETQ. Trimming took off 4 bases at V and 5 bases at J, with 13 bases between the two ends. The CDR3 spells CASSLRGWDNEQFF. The CDR3 nucleotides are TGCGCCAGCAGCCTGCGGGGATGGGACAATGAGCAGTTCTTC.

The J gene is TRBJ2-3, the V gene TRBV29-1; TRBD1 matches at 7 bases. V shed 5 bases, J shed 0 bases, and the junction held 2 bases outside the gene matches. The CDR3 totals 13 residues. Germline CDR1 reads SQVTM; CDR2 reads ANQGSEA. In DNA form, the CDR3 reads TGCAGCGTTCCGGACAGGAGCACAGATACGCAGTATTTT. Translation gives CSVPDRSTDTQYF.

CDR3 DNA sequence: TGTGCCAGCAAGGACCTCTCATGGGGAGAAGAGACCCAGTACTTC. Its translation is CASKDLSWGEETQYF. J is TRBJ2-5 and V is TRBV7-9, with a weak D call TRBD2 (5 bases). Germline V gives CDR1 SEHNR, CDR2 FQNEAQ (reference sequence). V lost 7 bases and J lost 3, with 18 bases in between. CDR3 size: 15 residues.

The chain carries TRBV30 and TRBJ2-2, with 7 positions matching TRBD2. J gave up 4 bases and V 0 bases, and 8 bases lay outside the gene matches. The CDR3 is 16 amino acids. From germline, CDR1 is GTSNPN and CDR2 SVGIG (reference sequence). CDR3 region: CAWSVVLREATGELFF. In DNA, the CDR3 is TGTGCCTGGAGTGTGGTCCTCCGGGAGGCCACCGGGGAGCTGTTTTTT.

The CDR3 DNA sequence: TGTGCCAGCAGCTTAGAAGTTAAAAAGGGGGAATCGGGTAGCACTGAAGCTTTCTTT. The encoded protein is CASSLEVKKGESGSTEAFF. The gene calls are TRBV7-6 and TRBJ1-1, with D maybe TRBD1 (6 bases). V lost 1 base to trimming and J lost 4 bases, with 25 bases between them. This CDR3 region has 19 residues. The germline CDR1 and CDR2 sequences are SGHVS and FNYEAQ.

This clone was seen just once. The chain joins TRBV28 to TRBJ2-7, with D perhaps TRBD2 (5 bases). The CDR3 loop spans 14 amino acids. Trimming left V 1 base short and J 0 bases short, with 7 bases between. The germline gives CDR1 MDHEN, CDR2 SYDVKM. CDR3 sequence: CASSLSGLSYEQYF. DNA of the CDR3: TGTGCCAGCAGTTTATCAGGACTCTCCTACGAGCAGTACTTC.

The chain uses TRBV30 and TRBJ2-7, with 8 bases that match TRBD2. Germline trimming cut 3 bases from V and 4 bases from J; bases unmatched to any gene: 5. Germline CDR1 is GTSNPN and CDR2 is SVGIG (reference sequence). The CDR3 contains 13 residues. The DNA for the CDR3 is TGTGCCTGGAGGGGGACTAGTGTTTACGAGCAGTACTTC. It is translated as CAWRGTSVYEQYF.

The chain joins TRBV18 to TRBJ2-7; no reliable D call. The germline V gene encodes CDR1 KGHSH and CDR2 LQKENI. Trimming stripped 1 base from V and 5 bases from J, with 12 bases between. This CDR3 spans 14 amino acids. The CDR3 bases are TGTGCCAGCTCACCACTAATTGATCGGGACGAGCAGTACTTC. It specifies CASSPLIDRDEQYF.